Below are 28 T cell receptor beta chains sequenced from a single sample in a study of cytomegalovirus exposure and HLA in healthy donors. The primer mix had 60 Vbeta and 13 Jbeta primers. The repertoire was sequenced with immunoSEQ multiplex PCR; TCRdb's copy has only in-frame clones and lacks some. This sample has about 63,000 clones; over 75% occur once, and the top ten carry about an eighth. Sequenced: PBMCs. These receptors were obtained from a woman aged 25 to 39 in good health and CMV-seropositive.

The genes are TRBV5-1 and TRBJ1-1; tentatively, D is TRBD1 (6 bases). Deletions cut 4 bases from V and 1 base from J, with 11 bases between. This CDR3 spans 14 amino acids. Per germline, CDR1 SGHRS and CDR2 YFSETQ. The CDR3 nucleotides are TGCGCCAGCAGCGCCCAGGGGTCGAACACTGAAGCTTTCTTT. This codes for CASSAQGSNTEAFF.

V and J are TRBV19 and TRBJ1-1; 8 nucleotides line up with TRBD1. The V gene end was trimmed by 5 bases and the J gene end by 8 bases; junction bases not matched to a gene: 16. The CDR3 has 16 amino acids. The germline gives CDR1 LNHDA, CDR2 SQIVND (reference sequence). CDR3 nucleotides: TGTGCCAGTAGTCCTCTGGGCAGGGGGCTCCTGGGCGAAGCTTTCTTT. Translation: CASSPLGRGLLGEAFF.

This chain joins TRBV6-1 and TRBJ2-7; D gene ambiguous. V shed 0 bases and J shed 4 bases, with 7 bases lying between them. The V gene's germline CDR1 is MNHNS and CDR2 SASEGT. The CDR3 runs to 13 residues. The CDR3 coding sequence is TGTGCCAGCAGTGAAGCTAGCATGTACGAGCAGTACTTC. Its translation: CASSEASMYEQYF.

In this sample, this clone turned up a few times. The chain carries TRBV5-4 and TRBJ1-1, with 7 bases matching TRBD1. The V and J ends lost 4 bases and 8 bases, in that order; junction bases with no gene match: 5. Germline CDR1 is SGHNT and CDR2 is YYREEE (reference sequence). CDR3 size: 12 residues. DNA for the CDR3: TGTGCCAGCAGCAAAAGACAGGGAGAAGCTTTCTTT. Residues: CASSKRQGEAFF.

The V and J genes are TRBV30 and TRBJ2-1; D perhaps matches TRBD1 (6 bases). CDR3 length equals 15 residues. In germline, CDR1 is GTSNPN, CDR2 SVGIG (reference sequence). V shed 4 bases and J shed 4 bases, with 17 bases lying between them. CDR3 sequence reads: CAWTGATGRYNEQFF. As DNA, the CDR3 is TGTGCCTGGACTGGTGCGACAGGAAGGTACAATGAGCAGTTCTTC.

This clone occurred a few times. The CDR3: CASTEFKASYEQYF. The CDR3 DNA follows: TGTGCCAGCACGGAGTTTAAGGCCTCCTACGAGCAGTACTTC. V and J are TRBV6-5 and TRBJ2-7; no definite D call. Trimming took 7 bases from V and 0 from J, leaving 13 bases between them. Germline values: CDR1 MNHEY, CDR2 SVGAGI. The CDR3 has 14 residues.

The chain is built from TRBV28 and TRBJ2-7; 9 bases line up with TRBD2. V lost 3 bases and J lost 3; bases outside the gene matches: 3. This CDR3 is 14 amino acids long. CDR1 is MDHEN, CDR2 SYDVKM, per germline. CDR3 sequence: CASSLAGGLYEQYF. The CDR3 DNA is TGTGCCAGCAGTTTGGCGGGAGGGCTCTACGAGCAGTACTTC.

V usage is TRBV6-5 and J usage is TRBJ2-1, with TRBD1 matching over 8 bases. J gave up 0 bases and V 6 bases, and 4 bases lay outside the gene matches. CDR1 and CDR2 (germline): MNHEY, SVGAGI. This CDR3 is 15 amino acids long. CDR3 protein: CASRRTGSSYNEQFF. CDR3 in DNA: TGTGCCAGCAGAAGGACAGGGAGCTCCTACAATGAGCAGTTCTTC.

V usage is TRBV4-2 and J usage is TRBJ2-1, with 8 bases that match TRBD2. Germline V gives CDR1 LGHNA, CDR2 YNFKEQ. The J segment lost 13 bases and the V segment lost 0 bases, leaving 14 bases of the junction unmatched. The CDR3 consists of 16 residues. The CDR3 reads CASSQDSGLVRLRQFF. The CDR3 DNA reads TGTGCCAGCAGCCAAGATTCGGGACTAGTTCGTTTGAGACAGTTCTTC.

The CDR3 DNA reads as TGTGCCAGTAGTCACCAGGGGGCGCCTGGGGCCAACGTCCTGACTTTC. It codes for CASSHQGAPGANVLTF. The chain joins TRBV19 to TRBJ2-6; 8 bases match TRBD1. V shed 5 bases and J 2 bases; nucleotides not matched to a gene: 5. The germline V gene encodes CDR1 LNHDA and CDR2 SQIVND (reference sequence). CDR3 length equals 16 residues.

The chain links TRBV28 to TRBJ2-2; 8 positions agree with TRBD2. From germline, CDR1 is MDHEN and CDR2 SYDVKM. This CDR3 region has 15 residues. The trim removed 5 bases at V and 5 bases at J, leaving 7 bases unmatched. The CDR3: CASSLLGRGTGELFF. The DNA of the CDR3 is TGTGCCAGCAGTCTACTCGGGAGGGGTACCGGGGAGCTGTTTTTT.

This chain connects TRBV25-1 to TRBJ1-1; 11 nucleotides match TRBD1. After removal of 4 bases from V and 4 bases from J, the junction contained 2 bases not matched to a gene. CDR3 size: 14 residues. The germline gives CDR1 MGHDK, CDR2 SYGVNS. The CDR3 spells CASSAGTGGTEAFF. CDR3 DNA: TGTGCCAGCAGTGCCGGGACAGGGGGCACTGAAGCTTTCTTT. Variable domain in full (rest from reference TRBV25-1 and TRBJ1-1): EADIYQTPRYLVIGTGKKITLECSQTMGHDKMYWYQQDPGMELHLIHYSYGVNSTEKGDLSSESTVSRIRTEHFPLTLESARPSHTSQYLCASSAGTGGTEAFFGQGTRLTVV.

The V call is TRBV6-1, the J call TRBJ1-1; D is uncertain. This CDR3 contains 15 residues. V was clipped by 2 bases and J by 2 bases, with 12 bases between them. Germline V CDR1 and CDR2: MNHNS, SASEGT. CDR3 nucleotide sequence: TGTGCCAGCAGTGAATCTAGGGAGGTTAACACTGAAGCTTTCTTT. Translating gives CASSESREVNTEAFF.

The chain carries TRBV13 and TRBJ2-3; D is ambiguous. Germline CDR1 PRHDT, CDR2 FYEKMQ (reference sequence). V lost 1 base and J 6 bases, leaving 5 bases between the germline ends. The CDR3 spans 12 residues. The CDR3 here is CASSLDSDTQYF. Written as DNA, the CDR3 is TGTGCCAGCAGCTTAGACAGTGATACGCAGTATTTT. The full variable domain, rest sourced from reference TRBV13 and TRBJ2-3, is AAGVIQSPRHLIKEKRETATLKCYPIPRHDTVYWYQQGPGQDPQFLISFYEKMQSDKGSIPDRFSAQQFSDYHSELNMSSLELGDSALYFCASSLDSDTQYFGPGTRLTVL.

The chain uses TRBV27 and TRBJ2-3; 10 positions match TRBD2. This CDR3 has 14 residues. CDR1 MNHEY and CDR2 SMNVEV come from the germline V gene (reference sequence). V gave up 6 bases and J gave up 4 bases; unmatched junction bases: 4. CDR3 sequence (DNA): TGTGCCAGCAGAAGCGGGAGGGCCGCAGATACGCAGTATTTT. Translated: CASRSGRAADTQYF.

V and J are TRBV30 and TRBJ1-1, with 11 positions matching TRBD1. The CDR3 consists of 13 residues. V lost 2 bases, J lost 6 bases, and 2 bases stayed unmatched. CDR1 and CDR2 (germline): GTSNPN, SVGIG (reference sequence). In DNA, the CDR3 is TGTGCCTGGAGTTTGGGACAGGGGGCTGAAGCTTTCTTT. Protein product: CAWSLGQGAEAFF.

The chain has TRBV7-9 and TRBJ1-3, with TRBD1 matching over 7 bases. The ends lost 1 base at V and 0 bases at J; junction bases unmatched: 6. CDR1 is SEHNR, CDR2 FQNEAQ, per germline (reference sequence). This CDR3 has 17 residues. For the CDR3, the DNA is TGTGCCAGCAGCTTAGAAGAGGGGGCCTACTCTGGAAACACCATATATTTT. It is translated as CASSLEEGAYSGNTIYF.

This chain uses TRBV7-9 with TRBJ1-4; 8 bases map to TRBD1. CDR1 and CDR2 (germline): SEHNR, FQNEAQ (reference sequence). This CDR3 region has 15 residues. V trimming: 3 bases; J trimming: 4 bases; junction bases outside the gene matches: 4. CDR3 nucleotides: TGTGCCAGCAGCTTTTCCAGGGGGCTTAATGAAAAACTGTTTTTT. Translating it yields CASSFSRGLNEKLFF.

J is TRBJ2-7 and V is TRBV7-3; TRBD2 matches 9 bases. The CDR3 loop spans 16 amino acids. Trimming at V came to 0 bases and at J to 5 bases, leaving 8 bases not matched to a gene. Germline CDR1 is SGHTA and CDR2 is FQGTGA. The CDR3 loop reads CASSLTLASGNHEQYF. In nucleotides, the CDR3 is TGTGCCAGCAGCTTAACGCTGGCTAGCGGGAACCACGAGCAGTACTTC.

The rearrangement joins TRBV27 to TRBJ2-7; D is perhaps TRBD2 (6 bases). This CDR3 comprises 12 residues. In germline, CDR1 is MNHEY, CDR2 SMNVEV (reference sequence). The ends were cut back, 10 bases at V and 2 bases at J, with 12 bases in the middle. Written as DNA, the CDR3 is TGTGCCACGCGGGGCCAGACCTACGAGCAGTACTTC. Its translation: CATRGQTYEQYF.

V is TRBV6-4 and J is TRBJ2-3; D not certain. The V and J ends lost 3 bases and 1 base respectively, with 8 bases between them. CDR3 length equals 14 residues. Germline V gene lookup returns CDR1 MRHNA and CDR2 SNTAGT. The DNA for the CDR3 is TGTGCCAGCAGTGAAAGAAGCGGCACAGATACGCAGTATTTT. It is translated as CASSERSGTDTQYF.

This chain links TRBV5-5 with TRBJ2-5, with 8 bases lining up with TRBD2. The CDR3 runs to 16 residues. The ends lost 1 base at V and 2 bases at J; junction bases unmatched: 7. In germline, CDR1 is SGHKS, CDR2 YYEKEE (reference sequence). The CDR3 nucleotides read TGTGCCAGCAGCTTGTCGGGAGGGCATACTCAAGAGACCCAGTACTTC. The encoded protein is CASSLSGGHTQETQYF.

The CDR3 DNA reads as TGTGCCAGCAGCCTCCGAGGCGACCCTCCTTTTGAGCAGTACTTC. As protein: CASSLRGDPPFEQYF. The chain joins TRBV27 to TRBJ2-7, with D uncertain. CDR1 is MNHEY, CDR2 SMNVEV, per germline (reference sequence). This CDR3 is built from 15 residues. V dropped 6 bases and J dropped 7 bases, with 22 bases sitting between them.

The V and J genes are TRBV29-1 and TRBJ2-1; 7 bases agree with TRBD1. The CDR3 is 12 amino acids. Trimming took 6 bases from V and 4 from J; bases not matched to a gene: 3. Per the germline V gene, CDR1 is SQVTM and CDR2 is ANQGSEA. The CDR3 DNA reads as TGCAGCGTCACCAGGGGGTACAATGAGCAGTTCTTC. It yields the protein CSVTRGYNEQFF.

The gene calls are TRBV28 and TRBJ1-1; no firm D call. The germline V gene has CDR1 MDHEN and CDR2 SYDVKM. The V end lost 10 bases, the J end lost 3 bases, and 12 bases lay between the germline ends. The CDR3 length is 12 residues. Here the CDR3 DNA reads TGTGCCACCCGTGCCAGGCACACTGAAGCTTTCTTT. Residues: CATRARHTEAFF.

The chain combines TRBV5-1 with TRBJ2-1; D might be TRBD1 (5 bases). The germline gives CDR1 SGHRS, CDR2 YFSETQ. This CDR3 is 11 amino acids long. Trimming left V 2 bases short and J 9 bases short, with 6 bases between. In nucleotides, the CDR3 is TGCGCCAGCAGCTTCCAGGGTGAGCAGTTCTTC. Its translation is CASSFQGEQFF. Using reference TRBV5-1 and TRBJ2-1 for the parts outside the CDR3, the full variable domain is KAGVTQTPRYLIKTRGQQVTLSCSPISGHRSVSWYQQTPGQGLQFLFEYFSETQRNKGNFPGRFSGRQFSNSRSEMNVSTLELGDSALYLCASSFQGEQFFGPGTRLTVL.

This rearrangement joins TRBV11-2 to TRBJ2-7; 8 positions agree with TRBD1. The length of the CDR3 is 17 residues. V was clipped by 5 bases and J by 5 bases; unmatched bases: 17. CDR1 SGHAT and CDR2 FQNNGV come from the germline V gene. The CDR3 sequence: CASSRIGSGTGPHEQYF. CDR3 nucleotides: TGTGCCAGCAGCCGGATAGGTTCTGGGACAGGTCCCCACGAGCAGTACTTC.

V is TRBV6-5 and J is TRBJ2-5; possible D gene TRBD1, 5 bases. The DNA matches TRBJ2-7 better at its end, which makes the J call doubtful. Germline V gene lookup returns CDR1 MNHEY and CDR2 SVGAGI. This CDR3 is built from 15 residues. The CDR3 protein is CASSYNRQSSYEQYF. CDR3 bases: TGTGCCAGCAGTTATAACCGACAGTCCTCCTACGAGCAGTACTTC.